The T cell receptor beta chain under discussion was sequenced for a study of blood T cell repertoires in COVID-19. Sequenced by immunoSEQ multiplex PCR; TCRdb stores in-frame clones only, minus some. The table includes around 200,000 clones, more than 85% detected once. This sequence originates from a man aged 35 to 55 with acute or convalescent COVID-19. Sequenced sample: peripheral blood.

The CDR3: CASSDHVGRLYEQYF. DNA of the CDR3: TGCGCCAGCAGTGATCACGTGGGCAGGCTCTACGAGCAGTACTTC. The chain links TRBV10-2 to TRBJ2-7, with unresolved D. The CDR3 has 15 residues. CDR1 is WSHSY, CDR2 SAAADI, per germline. Trimming removed 3 bases at V and 3 bases at J, with 15 bases between.